Sequencing of this TCR beta chain was carried out in a study of OX40 agonist ivuxolimab in advanced cancers. V was pared by 7 bases and J by 1 base, with 15 bases between. CDR1 and CDR2 (germline): SGHAT, FQNNGV. CDR3 length: 15 amino acids. Sequencing used immunoSEQ multiplex PCR; TCRdb keeps in-frame clones, though not all of them. The table lists 35,000 to 50,000 clones, about 86% of them singletons. This TCR was recovered from an adult with an advanced solid tumor such as melanoma, head and neck, liver or kidney cancer. This specimen consisted of CD4+ or CD8+ T cells sorted from blood, obtained in a trial of the OX40 agonist ivuxolimab. The V call is TRBV11-2, the J call TRBJ2-3; D perhaps matches TRBD1 (5 bases). The CDR3 DNA reads TGTGCCAGCACCTCAAGGGGCCGGGGCACAGATACGCAGTATTTT. Translated: CASTSRGRGTDTQYF.